This T cell receptor beta chain stems from a study of radiation and T cells in renal cell carcinoma. This clone appeared once. Its antigen is still unknown. This CDR3 is 14 amino acids long. In germline, CDR1 is SGHTA, CDR2 FQGNSA. V gave up 5 bases and J gave up 4 bases, with 14 bases separating them. The study, taken as a whole, reports: In blood, top tumor clones expanded by 2 weeks, shrinking by 4. Baseline intratumoral clonotype presence is unknown without pretreatment biopsies.

Time point meaning: baseline pretreatment blood. Noted treatment: 15 Gy SBRT to primary tumor, nephrectomy 4 weeks later. Blood was sampled at baseline, 2 weeks and 4 weeks after SBRT. The patient's renal cell carcinoma had clear cell pathology. Generated by immunoSEQ multiplex PCR, the TCRdb table keeps only in-frame clones and is missing some. The data hold around 160,000 clones, with about 87% observed a single time. The sample was blood, taken from a patient whose treatment included radiotherapy and nephrectomy. This chain links TRBV7-2 with TRBJ2-5; D possibly uses TRBD1 or TRBD2 (5 bases each). This TCR was sampled from a woman in her 70s with renal cell carcinoma. In nucleotides, the CDR3 is TGTGCCAGCAGCGGGGGAGCGACACGAGAGACCCAGTACTTC. Translating gives CASSGGATRETQYF.